This T cell receptor (beta chain) appears in the sequencing data of a study of PD-L1 blockade in urothelial cancer. Study details: Patients previously received 0 to 3 chemotherapy regimens. Study-wide findings and caveats: By 3 weeks, tumor-associated blood clones had expanded more in durable-benefit patients.

In this sample, this clone turned up once. The antigen remains unidentified. Trimming at V came to 3 bases and at J to 6 bases, leaving 3 bases not matched to a gene. The CDR3 extends over 13 amino acids. Germline CDR1 reads SGHDN; CDR2 reads FVKESK. Sequencing used immunoSEQ multiplex PCR; TCRdb keeps in-frame clones, though not all of them. The sample gives about 43,000 clones, roughly 88% of which show up once; 3% to 5% is in the top ten. Enrolled patients showed locally advanced or metastatic urothelial carcinoma. V gene TRBV14 combines with J gene TRBJ2-3; 7 nucleotides line up with TRBD2. The receptor was derived from a man older than 75 with urothelial cancer. Source: PBMCs, taken around atezolizumab (anti-PD-L1) treatment. The CDR3 protein is CASSQGGVDTQYF. In DNA, the CDR3 is TGTGCCAGCAGCCAGGGGGGGGTCGATACGCAGTATTTT.